The 13 T cell receptor beta chains reported below all come from one sample, sequenced in a study of blood T cell repertoires in COVID-19. Only in-frame clones appear in the TCRdb table, and some are missing; sequencing was by immunoSEQ multiplex PCR. The top ten hold under 50% of the sample, which has 30,000 to 50,000 clones, roughly 78% seen once. Sample: peripheral blood. Receptors originate from a man older than 75 with active or convalescent COVID-19.

V is TRBV7-8 and J is TRBJ1-4; perhaps TRBD1 as D (6 bases). The CDR3 length is 16 residues. CDR1 is SGHVS, CDR2 FQNEAQ, per germline. The V end lost 5 bases, the J end lost 8 bases, and 21 bases lay between the germline ends. The CDR3 protein is CASSLEMQGWGEKLFF. DNA of the CDR3: TGTGCCAGCAGCCTAGAGATGCAGGGGTGGGGCGAAAAACTGTTTTTT.

The chain links TRBV19 to TRBJ1-5; weak D call: TRBD1 (6 bases). Germline V gene lookup returns CDR1 LNHDA and CDR2 SQIVND (reference sequence). Between the trimmed V and J ends, which lost 3 bases and 3 bases, there was a span of 9 bases. The length of the CDR3 is 14 residues. This CDR3 reads CASSIAGDNQPQHF. In DNA form, the CDR3 reads TGTGCCAGTAGTATTGCAGGGGACAATCAGCCCCAGCATTTT.

The V gene is TRBV19, the J gene TRBJ1-1; no clear D gene. Trimming stripped 7 bases from V and 1 base from J, with 10 bases between. The CDR3 covers 13 residues. Germline V lookup: CDR1 LNHDA, CDR2 SQIVND (reference sequence). The CDR3 loop reads CASKLSRNTEAFF. The CDR3 region has the DNA TGTGCCAGTAAGCTCTCACGGAACACTGAAGCTTTCTTT.

The chain joins TRBV2 to TRBJ1-3; D is uncertain. The CDR3 length is 14 residues. Trimming took 6 bases from V and 2 from J, leaving 11 bases between them. CDR1 is SNHLY and CDR2 is FYNNEI in the germline V gene. The CDR3 sequence is CASSPERTGNTIYF. For the CDR3, the DNA is TGTGCCAGCAGCCCGGAGAGAACTGGAAACACCATATATTTT.

The V gene is TRBV3-1 (or the pseudogene TRBV3-2), the J gene TRBJ1-3; 10 bases align to TRBD1. The CDR3 has 16 amino acids. Unmatched junction bases numbered 5, after V lost 5 bases and J lost 1 base. Germline lookup yields CDR1 LGHDT and CDR2 YNNKEL (reference sequence). As DNA, the CDR3 is TGTGCCAGCAGCTTCAGACAGGGGGCTTCTGGAAACACCATATATTTT. It yields the protein CASSFRQGASGNTIYF.

J is TRBJ1-2 and V is TRBV19; 8 nucleotides agree with TRBD1. Germline V gene lookup returns CDR1 LNHDA and CDR2 SQIVND (reference sequence). V shed 3 bases and J 6 bases; nucleotides not matched to a gene: 12. The CDR3 has 16 amino acids. CDR3 region: CASSIWGQAVPHGYTF. The DNA for the CDR3 is TGTGCCAGTAGTATCTGGGGACAGGCCGTTCCCCATGGCTACACCTTC.

The rearrangement uses TRBV19 and TRBJ2-3; 11 bases line up with TRBD2. CDR1 is LNHDA and CDR2 is SQIVND in the germline V gene (reference sequence). V was clipped by 9 bases and J by 4 bases; unmatched bases: 9. The length of the CDR3 is 15 residues. The CDR3 nucleotides read TGTGCCAGCAGAACTAGCGGGAGATTGCCAGATACGCAGTATTTT. Translation: CASRTSGRLPDTQYF.

The genes are TRBV5-1 and TRBJ1-3; weak D call: TRBD1 (6 bases). The V end was cut by 1 base, the J end by 0 bases, with 11 bases between. Germline V lookup: CDR1 SGHRS, CDR2 YFSETQ. The CDR3 covers 16 residues. The CDR3 sequence: CASSLLGTSSGNTIYF. CDR3 nucleotide sequence: TGCGCCAGCAGCTTGCTGGGGACAAGCTCTGGAAACACCATATATTTT.

The gene calls are TRBV27 and TRBJ1-1, with D hard to call. The V end was cut by 6 bases, the J end by 1 base, with 9 bases between. The CDR3 totals 13 residues. Germline CDR1 is MNHEY and CDR2 is SMNVEV (reference sequence). CDR3 loop: CASSPSWNTEAFF. CDR3 in DNA: TGTGCCAGCAGCCCAAGCTGGAACACTGAAGCTTTCTTT.

This sequence joins TRBV28 and TRBJ1-1; weak D call: TRBD1 (5 bases). This CDR3 has 14 residues. Trimming took off 2 bases at V and 0 bases at J, with 7 bases between the two ends. From germline, CDR1 is MDHEN and CDR2 SYDVKM. The CDR3 region is CASSLRQMNTEAFF. The CDR3 nucleotides read TGTGCCAGCAGTTTACGACAGATGAACACTGAAGCTTTCTTT.

The chain employs TRBV9 and TRBJ2-1, with D perhaps matching TRBD1 (5 bases). V shed 0 bases and J shed 0 bases, with 7 bases lying between them. CDR3 size: 15 residues. Germline V lookup: CDR1 SGDLS, CDR2 YYNGEE. CDR3 loop: CASSVEDSSYNEQFF. The CDR3 nucleotides are TGTGCCAGCAGCGTAGAAGACAGCTCCTACAATGAGCAGTTCTTC.

V and J are TRBV29-1 and TRBJ1-1; 10 bases match TRBD1. The CDR3 has 12 residues. After removal of 4 bases from V and 6 bases from J, the junction contained 2 bases not matched to a gene. Germline-derived CDR1 and CDR2 are SQVTM and ANQGSEA. The CDR3 sequence: CSVAGTGAEAFF. The DNA of the CDR3 is TGCAGCGTTGCAGGGACAGGGGCTGAAGCTTTCTTT.

The genes are TRBV7-8 and TRBJ1-2; D is possibly TRBD1 (6 bases). Germline-derived CDR1 and CDR2 are SGHVS and FQNEAQ. V was clipped by 1 base and J by 7 bases, with 19 bases between them. The CDR3 is made up of 16 amino acids. For the CDR3, the DNA is TGTGCCAGCAGCTTAGAGGGGGACCCCGAAACCGGTGGCTACACCTTC. Protein product: CASSLEGDPETGGYTF.